This TCR beta chain was retrieved from a study of radiation and T cells in renal cell carcinoma. The junction had 5 bases not matched to a gene; V was cut back by 3 bases and J by 3 bases. The CDR3 totals 16 residues. Germline V gene data show CDR1 as LNHNV and CDR2 as YYDKDF (reference sequence). Study-wide results and caveats: No pretreatment tumor biopsies were available for baseline clonotypes. From baseline, blood top tumor clonotypes peaked at 2 weeks post-radiation.

Points on this clone: The target antigen is unknown.

Stated time point: baseline pretreatment blood. The treatment was: 15 Gy SBRT to primary tumor, nephrectomy 4 weeks later. Serial blood draws occurred at baseline and 2 and 4 weeks post-SBRT. The tumor was a clear cell renal cell carcinoma. The protocol was immunoSEQ multiplex PCR, while the TCRdb copy is restricted to in-frame clones and leaves out a portion. The sample comprises 150,000 or so clones, 88% of which are singletons, and around 4% rests with the top ten. The sequence came from a woman aged 70 to 79 with renal cell carcinoma. The sequencing here drew on blood, taken from a patient whose treatment included radiotherapy and nephrectomy. This chain connects TRBV15 to TRBJ1-5, with TRBD1 identical over 10 bases. CDR3 protein: CATSSKTGGPNQPQHF. CDR3 bases: TGTGCCACCAGCAGTAAGACAGGGGGCCCCAATCAGCCCCAGCATTTT. Using reference TRBV15 and TRBJ1-5 for the parts outside the CDR3, the full variable domain is DAMVIQNPRYQVTQFGKPVTLSCSQTLNHNVMYWYQQKSSQAPKLLFHYYDKDFNNEADTPDNFQSRRPNTSFCFLDIRSPGLGDTAMYLCATSSKTGGPNQPQHFGDGTRLSIL.